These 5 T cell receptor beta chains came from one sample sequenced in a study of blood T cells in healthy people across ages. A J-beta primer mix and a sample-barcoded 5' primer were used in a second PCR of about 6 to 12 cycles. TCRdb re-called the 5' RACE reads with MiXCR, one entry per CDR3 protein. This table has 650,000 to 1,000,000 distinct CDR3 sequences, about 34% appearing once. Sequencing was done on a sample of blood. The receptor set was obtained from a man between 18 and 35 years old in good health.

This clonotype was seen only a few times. The CDR3: CASKVAVNNEQFF. The CDR3 DNA reads TGTGCCAGCAAGGTTGCAGTCAACAATGAGCAGTTCTTC. The chain is built from TRBV2 and TRBJ2-1; no firm D call. CDR1 SNHLY and CDR2 FYNNEI come from the germline V gene. V was shortened by 7 bases and J by 5 bases, with 12 bases between the two germline ends. This CDR3 is 13 amino acids long.

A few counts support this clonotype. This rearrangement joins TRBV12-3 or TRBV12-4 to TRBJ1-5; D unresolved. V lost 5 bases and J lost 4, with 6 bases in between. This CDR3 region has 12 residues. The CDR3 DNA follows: TGTGCCAGCAGTCCCGAAAATCAGCCCCAGCATTTT. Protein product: CASSPENQPQHF.

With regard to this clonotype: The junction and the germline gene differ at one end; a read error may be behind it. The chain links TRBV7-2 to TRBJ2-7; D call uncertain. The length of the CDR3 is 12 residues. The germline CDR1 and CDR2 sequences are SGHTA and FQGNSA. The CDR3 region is CASSLALGEQHF. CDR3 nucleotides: TGTGCCAGCAGCTTAGCGCTGGGCGAGCAGCACTTC.

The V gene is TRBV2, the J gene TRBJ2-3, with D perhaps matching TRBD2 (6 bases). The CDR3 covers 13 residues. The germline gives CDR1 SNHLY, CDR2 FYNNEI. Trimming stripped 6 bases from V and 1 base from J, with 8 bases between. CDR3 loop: CASRVAGTDTQYF. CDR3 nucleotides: TGTGCCAGCAGAGTAGCGGGCACAGATACGCAGTATTTT. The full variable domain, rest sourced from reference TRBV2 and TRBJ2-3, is EPEVTQTPSHQVTQMGQEVILRCVPISNHLYFYWYRQILGQKVEFLVSFYNNEISEKSEIFDDQFSVERPDGSNFTLKIRSTKLEDSAMYFCASRVAGTDTQYFGPGTRLTVL.

CDR3 residues: CASSLLSDQPQHF. The CDR3 DNA is TGTGCCAGCAGCTTGTTGAGCGATCAGCCCCAGCATTTT. The J gene is TRBJ1-5, the V gene TRBV5-5; D is ambiguous. The CDR3 runs 13 residues. Trimming pared 1 base from V and 5 bases from J, leaving 7 bases between. Germline CDR1 SGHKS, CDR2 YYEKEE (reference sequence).